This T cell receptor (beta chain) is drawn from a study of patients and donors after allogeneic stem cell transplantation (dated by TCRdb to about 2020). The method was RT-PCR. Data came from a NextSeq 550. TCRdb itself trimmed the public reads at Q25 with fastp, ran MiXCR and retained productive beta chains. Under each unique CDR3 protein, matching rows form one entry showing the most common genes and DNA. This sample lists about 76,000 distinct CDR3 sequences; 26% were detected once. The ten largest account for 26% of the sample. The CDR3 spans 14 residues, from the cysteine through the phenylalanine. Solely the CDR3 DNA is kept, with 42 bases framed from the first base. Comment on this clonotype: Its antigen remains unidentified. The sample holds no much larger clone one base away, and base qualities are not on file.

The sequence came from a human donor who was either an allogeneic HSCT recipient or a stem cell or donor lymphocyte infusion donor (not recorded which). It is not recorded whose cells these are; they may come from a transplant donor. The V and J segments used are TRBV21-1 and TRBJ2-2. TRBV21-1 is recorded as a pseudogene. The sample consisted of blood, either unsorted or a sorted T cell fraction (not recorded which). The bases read TGTGCCACCTCTCTGCAGGAGAACACCGGGGAGCTGTTTTTT. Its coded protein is CATSLQENTGELFF.